This T cell receptor beta chain was identified in a study of T cells in Graves' hyperthyroidism and ophthalmopathy. The ends lost 3 bases at V and 3 bases at J; junction bases unmatched: 6. Germline CDR1 KGHSH, CDR2 LQKENI. The CDR3 is 15 residues long. Stable disease denoted Graves' hyperthyroidism without ophthalmopathy progression within 18 months. Amplified TCR beta CDR3 regions came from RNA transcripts. HTBI primers drove first-round RT-PCR of the TCR CDR3. From the multiplex PCR reads, TCRdb called clonotypes with MiXCR, one entry per CDR3 protein. The data show about 350,000 distinct CDR3 sequences, with over 11% seen just once and just under 25% held by the top ten.

The V gene is TRBV18, the J gene TRBJ1-2; 8 bases are shared with TRBD1. This TCR was recovered from a woman aged 25 to 39 with Graves' hyperthyroidism. The sample taken for sequencing was blood. The CDR3, as DNA: TGTGCCAGCTCACCGGGACAGGAATATGACTATGGCTACACCTTC. It encodes CASSPGQEYDYGYTF.